This TCR beta chain was identified during a study of T cells after yellow fever vaccination. Study-wide points: Abundant bulk-population clonotypes could contaminate the FACS-sorted repertoires. Once the booster was given, most primary-vaccination clones reappeared, at just over 95% for CD4 and roughly 85% for CD8.

The CDR3 spans 15 residues. V lost 4 bases and J lost 6, with 19 bases in between. Germline assignment: CDR1 MNHEY and CDR2 SVGAGI. This clonotype was seen at least ten times. Its target is unknown. TCR cDNA was made by 5'RACE template switching, adding a universal primer site and UMIs. TCRdb redid the calling of the 5' RACE reads with MiXCR, one entry per CDR3 protein. The sample lists around 400,000 distinct CDR3 sequences, 11% occurring once. This chain joins TRBV6-5 and TRBJ2-7, with D uncertain. The specimen was PBMCs, collected on the day of the first yellow fever vaccination. This TCR came from a man aged 18 to 35 who received the YFV17D yellow fever vaccine. In nucleotides, the CDR3 is TGTGCCAGCAGTTCGGGCCGAGGACGGTCTATCGAGCAGTACTTC. It codes for CASSSGRGRSIEQYF.